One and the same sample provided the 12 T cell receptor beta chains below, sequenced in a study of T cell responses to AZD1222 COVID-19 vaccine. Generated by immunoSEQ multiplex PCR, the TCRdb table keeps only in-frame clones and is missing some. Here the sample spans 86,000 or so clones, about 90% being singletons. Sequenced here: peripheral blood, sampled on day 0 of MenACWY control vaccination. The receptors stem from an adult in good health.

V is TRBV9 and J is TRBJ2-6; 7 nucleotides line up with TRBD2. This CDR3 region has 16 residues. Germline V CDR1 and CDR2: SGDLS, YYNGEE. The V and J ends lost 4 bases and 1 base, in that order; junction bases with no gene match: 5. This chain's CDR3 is CASSPNSGSGANVLTF. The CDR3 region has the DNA TGTGCCAGCAGCCCCAATAGCGGGTCTGGGGCCAACGTCCTGACTTTC. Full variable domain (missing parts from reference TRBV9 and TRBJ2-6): DSGVTQTPKHLITATGQRVTLRCSPRSGDLSVYWYQQSLDQGLQFLIQYYNGEERAKGNILERFSAQQFPDLHSELNLSSLELGDSALYFCASSPNSGSGANVLTFGAGSRLTVL.

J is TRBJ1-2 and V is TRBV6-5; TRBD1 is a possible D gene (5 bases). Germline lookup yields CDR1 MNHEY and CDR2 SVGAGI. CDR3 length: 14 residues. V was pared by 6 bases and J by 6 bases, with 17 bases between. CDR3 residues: CASRQRSGGDGYTF. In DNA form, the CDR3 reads TGTGCCAGCAGGCAGCGATCCGGGGGGGATGGCTACACCTTC.

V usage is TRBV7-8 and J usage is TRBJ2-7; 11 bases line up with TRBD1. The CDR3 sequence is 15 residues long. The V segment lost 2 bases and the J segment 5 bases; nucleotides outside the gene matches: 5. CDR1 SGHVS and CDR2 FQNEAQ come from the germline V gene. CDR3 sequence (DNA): TGTGCCAGCAGCTTATTGAGGACAGGGGGCCACGAGCAGTACTTC. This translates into CASSLLRTGGHEQYF.

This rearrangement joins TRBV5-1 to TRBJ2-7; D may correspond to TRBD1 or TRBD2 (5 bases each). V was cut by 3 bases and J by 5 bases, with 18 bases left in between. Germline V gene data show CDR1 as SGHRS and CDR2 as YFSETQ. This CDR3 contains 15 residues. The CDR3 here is CASSYSGTPPDEQYF. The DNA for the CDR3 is TGCGCCAGCAGCTACTCCGGGACCCCACCTGACGAGCAGTACTTC.

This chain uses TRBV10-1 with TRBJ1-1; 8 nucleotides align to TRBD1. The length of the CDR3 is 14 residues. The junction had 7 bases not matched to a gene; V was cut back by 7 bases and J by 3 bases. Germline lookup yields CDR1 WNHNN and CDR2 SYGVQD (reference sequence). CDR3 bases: TGCGCCAGCAATACAGGGGGAACGGACACTGAAGCTTTCTTT. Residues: CASNTGGTDTEAFF.

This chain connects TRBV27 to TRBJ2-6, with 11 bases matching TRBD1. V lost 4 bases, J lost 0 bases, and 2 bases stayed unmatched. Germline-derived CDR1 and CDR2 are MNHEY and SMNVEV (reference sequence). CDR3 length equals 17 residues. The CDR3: CASSSGTGGSGANVLTF. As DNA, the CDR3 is TGTGCCAGCAGTTCCGGGACAGGGGGCTCTGGGGCCAACGTCCTGACTTTC.

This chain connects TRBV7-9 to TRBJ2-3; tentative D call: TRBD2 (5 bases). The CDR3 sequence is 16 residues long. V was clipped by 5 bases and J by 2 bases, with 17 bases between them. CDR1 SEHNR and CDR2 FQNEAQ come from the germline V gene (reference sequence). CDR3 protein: CASSPSTGSSTDTQYF. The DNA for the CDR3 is TGTGCCAGCAGCCCCTCTACGGGGTCGTCCACAGATACGCAGTATTTT.

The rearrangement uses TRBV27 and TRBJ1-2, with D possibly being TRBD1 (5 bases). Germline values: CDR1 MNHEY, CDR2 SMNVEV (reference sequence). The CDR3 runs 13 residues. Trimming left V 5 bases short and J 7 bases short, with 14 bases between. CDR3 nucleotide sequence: TGTGCCAGCAGTCCGGTTGCGGGGGGTGGCTACACCTTC. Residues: CASSPVAGGGYTF.

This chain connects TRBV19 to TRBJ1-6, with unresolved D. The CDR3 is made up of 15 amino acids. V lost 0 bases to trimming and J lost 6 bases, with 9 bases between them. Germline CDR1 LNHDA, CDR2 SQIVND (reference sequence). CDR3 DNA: TGTGCCAGTAGTATAGACCGAGACCTTAATTCACCCCTCCACTTT. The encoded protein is CASSIDRDLNSPLHF.

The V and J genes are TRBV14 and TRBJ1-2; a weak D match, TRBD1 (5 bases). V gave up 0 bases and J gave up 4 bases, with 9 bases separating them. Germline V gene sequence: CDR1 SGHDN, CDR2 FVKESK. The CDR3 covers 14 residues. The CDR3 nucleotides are TGTGCCAGCAGCCAAGAGGCCGGGGCCTATGGCTACACCTTC. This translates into CASSQEAGAYGYTF.

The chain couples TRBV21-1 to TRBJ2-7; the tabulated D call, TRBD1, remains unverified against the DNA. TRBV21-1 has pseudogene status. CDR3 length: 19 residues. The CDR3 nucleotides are TGTGCCAGCAGCAAAGCGTCCCGGGACAGGGGCAGTTTATTATACGAGCAGTACTTC. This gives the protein CASSKASRDRGSLLYEQYF.

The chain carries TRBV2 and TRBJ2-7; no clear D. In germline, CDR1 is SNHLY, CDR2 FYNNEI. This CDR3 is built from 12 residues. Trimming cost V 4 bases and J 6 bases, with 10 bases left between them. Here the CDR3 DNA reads TGTGCCAGCAGTGCTAGTCCCGCCGAGCAGTACTTC. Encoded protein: CASSASPAEQYF.